These T cell receptor beta chains were read from a single sample in a study of T cell repertoires in cytomegalovirus infection. One entry per CDR3 protein results from TCRdb running MiXCR on the reads. In the table there are approximately 1,000,000 distinct CDR3 sequences, 25% to 40% of which are singletons. Their specific antigens are unknown. Sequencing was performed on cultured CD8+ T cells from PBMCs, taken from culture after CMV antigen stimulation. The origin of the receptors is a human donor in good health (CMV status not recorded). Some clones in this sample may be carry-over from other donors' samples. Both conserved end residues are part of each CDR3. The D gene is left open where the match is weak. Size is stated for part of the rows, as once, few or many counts, or as a class when the clone is expanded.

D | J | length | V | size | DNA | CDR3
. | TRBJ2-2 | 15 | TRBV12-3/TRBV12-4 | . | TGTGCCAGCAGCTCATGGTTAGGGGACACCGGGGAGCTGTTTTTT | CASSSWLGDTGELFF
TRBD1 | TRBJ1-1 | 13 | TRBV5-5 | few | TGTGCCAGCAGCTCTTCAGGGGGCCCTGAAGCTTTCTTT | CASSSSGGPEAFF
TRBD1 | TRBJ1-1 | 16 | TRBV7-9 | few | TGTGCCAGCAGTTCCTCGACAGGGGGGGACAACACTGAAGCTTTCTTT | CASSSSTGGDNTEAFF
. | TRBJ1-6 | 17 | TRBV6-1 | many | TGTGCCAGCAGTGAGGTCCGGCCCCCGGCAAACGGGTCACCCCTCCACTTT | CASSEVRPPANGSPLHF
. | TRBJ1-1 | 16 | TRBV6-6 | few | TGTGCCAGCAGTTACTCGAGGTCTCGACCCGCTTCTGAAGCTTTCTTT | CASSYSRSRPASEAFF
TRBD1 | TRBJ1-2 | 14 | TRBV12-3/TRBV12-4 | few | TGTGCCAGCACCTTGGACAGGGGGCATCCTATCTACACCTTC | CASTLDRGHPIYTF
. | TRBJ2-4 | 17 | TRBV20-1 | . | TGCAGTGCTAGTGGGTGGGACTCCCGAAATGGCAAAAACATTCAGTACTTC | CSASGWDSRNGKNIQYF
. | TRBJ1-2 | 12 | TRBV28 | . | TGTGCCAGCAGTCCACAGGTCCATGGCTACACCTTC | CASSPQVHGYTF
. | TRBJ2-7 | 12 | TRBV23-1 | . | TGCGCCAGCAGTCAAAACAGGGATGAGCAGTACTTC | CASSQNRDEQYF
TRBD1 | TRBJ2-2 | 15 | TRBV7-6 | . | TGTGTCAGCAGCCCAGGACAGGGTAACACCGGGGAGCTGTTTTTT | CVSSPGQGNTGELFF
. | TRBJ1-1 | 16 | TRBV27 | . | TGTGCCAGCAGGGGTCCAGGGGTACGAACGAACACTGAAGCTTTCTTT | CASRGPGVRTNTEAFF
. | TRBJ2-2 | 17 | TRBV24-1 | few | TGTGCCACCAGTGATTTGCAAAGGGATGCGGACACCGGGGAGCTGTTTTTT | CATSDLQRDADTGELFF
. | TRBJ1-1 | 16 | TRBV5-6 | once | TGTGCCAGCAGTAACTGGGACTTGACCTTGAACACTGAAGCTTTCTTT | CASSNWDLTLNTEAFF
. | TRBJ1-4 | 13 | TRBV7-9 | many | TGTGGTTTGGCGGATGCAACTAATGAAAAACTGTTTTTT | CGLADATNEKLFF
TRBD1 | TRBJ1-2 | 15 | TRBV7-9 | many | TGTGCTACCACAATCCGGGACAGGGCAAACTATGGCTACACCTTC | CATTIRDRANYGYTF
TRBD2 | TRBJ2-1 | 16 | TRBV6-5 | few | TGTGCCACCTCGCCGGCGGCTAGCGGGGGGGAAAATGAGCAGTTCTTC | CATSPAASGGENEQFF
. | TRBJ1-4 | 14 | TRBV2 | . | TGTGCCAGCAGTGGTGAGGGAAGCCGGGAAAAACTGTTTTTT | CASSGEGSREKLFF
TRBD2 | TRBJ2-1 | 16 | TRBV24-1 | . | TGTGCCACCAGTGACACAAGCGGGGGGGCCTACAATGAGCAGTTCTTC | CATSDTSGGAYNEQFF
. | TRBJ2-3 | 16 | TRBV20-1 | . | TGCAGTGCTAGTCCCCGGGTGTGGGGGGCAACAGATACGCAGTATTTT | CSASPRVWGATDTQYF
. | TRBJ2-7 | 16 | TRBV5-6 | few | TGTGCCAGCAGCTTGGGTGTTGGGACACTTTCCTACGAGCAGTACTTC | CASSLGVGTLSYEQYF
. | TRBJ2-1 | 13 | TRBV27 | few | TGTGCCAGCAGTTTACAGGGATGGACTGAGCAGTTCTTC | CASSLQGWTEQFF
. | TRBJ1-5 | 9 | TRBV6-1 | . | TGTGCCACGGCAGAACCCCAGCATTTT | CATAEPQHF
. | TRBJ1-2 | 12 | TRBV20-1 | . | TGCACCTCCCCTAGGGGGATGGGTGGCTACACCTTC | CTSPRGMGGYTF